What follows describes a single T cell receptor beta chain. Its antigen is not known. This entry comes from a study of T cell responses to AZD1222 COVID-19 vaccine. Whole-study findings and limits: Vaccination with two AZD1222 doses was followed by a rise in Spike-specific TCR breadth and depth. Repertoires were collected only later (after the peak T cell response had occurred). Targeting of unmutated variant regions was reportedly seen in nearly half of spike-specific TCRs. Spike was spanned by vaccine-associated CD4 TCRs, which were dominant at 160-218 and 743-854.

Clones were sequenced by immunoSEQ multiplex PCR, and TCRdb holds only the in-frame ones, with some missing. The sample comprises around 150,000 clones, 92% of which are singletons, and under 1.5% rests with the top ten. Trimming stripped 5 bases from V and 0 bases from J, with 11 bases between. This CDR3 has 15 amino acids. CDR1 is SGHVS, CDR2 FNYEAQ, per germline. The chain combines TRBV7-6 with TRBJ2-4; D remains ambiguous. Sequenced here: peripheral blood, sampled 28 days after the second AZD1222 dose. The sequence derives from an adult who received the AZD1222 COVID-19 vaccine. The CDR3 loop is CASSLRPLAKNIQYF. CDR3 nucleotides: TGTGCCAGCAGCCTCCGTCCGCTAGCCAAAAACATTCAGTACTTC.